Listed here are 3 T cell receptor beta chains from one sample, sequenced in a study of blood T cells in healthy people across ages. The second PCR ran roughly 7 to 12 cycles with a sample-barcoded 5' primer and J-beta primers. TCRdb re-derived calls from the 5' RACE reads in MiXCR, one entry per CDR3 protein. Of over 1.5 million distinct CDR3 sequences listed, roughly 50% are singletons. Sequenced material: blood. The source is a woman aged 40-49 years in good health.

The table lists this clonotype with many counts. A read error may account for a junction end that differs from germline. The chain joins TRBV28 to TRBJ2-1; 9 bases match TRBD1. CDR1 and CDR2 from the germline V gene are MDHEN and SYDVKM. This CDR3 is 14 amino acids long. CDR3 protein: CASRGQGSYNEQFF. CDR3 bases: TGCGCCAGCAGGGGACAGGGATCCTACAATGAGCAGTTCTTC.

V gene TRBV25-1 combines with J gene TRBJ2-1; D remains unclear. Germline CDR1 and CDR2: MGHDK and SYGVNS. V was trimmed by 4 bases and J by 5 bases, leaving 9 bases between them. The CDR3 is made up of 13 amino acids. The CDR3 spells CASSGPYNNEQFF. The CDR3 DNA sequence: TGTGCCAGCAGTGGACCTTATAACAATGAGCAGTTCTTC.

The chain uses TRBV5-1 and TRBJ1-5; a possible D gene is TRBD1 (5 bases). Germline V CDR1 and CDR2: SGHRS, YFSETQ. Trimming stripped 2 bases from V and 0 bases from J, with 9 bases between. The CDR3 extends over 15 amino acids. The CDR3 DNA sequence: TGCGCCAGCAGCTTTTTAGGGGATAGCAATCAGCCCCAGCATTTT. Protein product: CASSFLGDSNQPQHF.